A selection of T cell receptor beta chains follows, all from one sample in a study of human T cells and chemical hapten exposure. TCRdb used MiXCR to reprocess the 5' RACE reads, holding one entry per CDR3 protein. The data hold about 140,000 distinct CDR3 sequences, with 4.1% observed a single time. Receptors originate from a female donor in good health. CDR3s include the opening cysteine and the closing phenylalanine or tryptophan. Fields, in order: J gene, V gene, D gene, clone size, CDR3 DNA, CDR3 protein. D genes are given only for firm matches. Only some rows state a clone size, as once, few, many or a class for expanded clones.

TRBJ1-3	TRBV30	-	many	TGTGCCTTCAAATCTACTGGAAACACCATATATTTT	CAFKSTGNTIYF
TRBJ1-2	TRBV7-9	TRBD1	few	TGTGCCAGCAGCTTATCACAGGGGCCCTATGGCTACACCTTC	CASSLSQGPYGYTF
TRBJ1-1	TRBV12-3/TRBV12-4	-	many	TGTGCCAGCGTGAAGGGACGCTTGAACACTGAAGCTTTCTTT	CASVKGRLNTEAFF
TRBJ1-1	TRBV6-1	-	many	TGTGCCAGCAGTGAAGTCGGTGGTTACACTGAAGCTTTCTTT	CASSEVGGYTEAFF
TRBJ1-6	TRBV28	-	many	TGTGCCAGCAGACCCGTGTTGGGGCAGCCGGGGGGTTCACCCCTCCACTTT	CASRPVLGQPGGSPLHF
TRBJ1-3	TRBV29-1	-	few	TGCAGCGTTGCAGTGTCTGGAAACACCATATATTTT	CSVAVSGNTIYF
TRBJ1-1	TRBV28	-	many	TGTGCCAGCAGTTTAAAGCGGAACACTGAAGCTTTCTTT	CASSLKRNTEAFF
TRBJ2-5	TRBV20-1	-	few	TGCAGTGCTGTAGGGACTCCACCCCGCCAAGAGACCCAGTACTTC	CSAVGTPPRQETQYF
TRBJ1-6	TRBV27	TRBD1	-	TGTGCCAGCAGTCTAATAAAAGGGGGCCGGGGTAATTCACCCCTCCACTTT	CASSLIKGGRGNSPLHF
TRBJ1-2	TRBV6-5	TRBD1	many	TGTGCCAGCAGTTACGCGACAGGGGGCCTTTATGGCTACACCTTC	CASSYATGGLYGYTF
TRBJ2-3	TRBV7-2	-	-	TGTGCCAGCAGCTTAGCCCGAGGAAGGGGGGGCACAGATACGCAGTATTTT	CASSLARGRGGTDTQYF
TRBJ2-3	TRBV19	TRBD1	many	TGTGCCAGTAAGTGGGACAGGGGGACAGATACGCAGTATTTT	CASKWDRGTDTQYF
TRBJ1-1	TRBV2	-	many	TGTGCCAGCAGTGGTGGGGGGGCGGGCACTGAAGCTTTCTTT	CASSGGGAGTEAFF
TRBJ1-6	TRBV20-1	-	many	TGCAGTGCTAGAGAGCCGGGGGACCCTCGGTCACCCCTCCACTTT	CSAREPGDPRSPLHF
TRBJ1-1	TRBV7-9	-	many	TGTGCTCTGGGGGGAGTTTCCCTGAACACTGAAGCTTTCTTT	CALGGVSLNTEAFF
TRBJ2-1	TRBV6-4	-	many	TGTGCCAGCAGTGACGGACTGGAGAACAATGAGCAGTTCTTC	CASSDGLENNEQFF
TRBJ2-3	TRBV28	TRBD2	many	TGTGCCAGCAGTACGGGGACTAGCGGGGCAACAGATACGCAGTATTTT	CASSTGTSGATDTQYF
TRBJ2-4	TRBV12-3/TRBV12-4	TRBD2	many	TGTGCCAGCACCCTAGCGGGGGGCGGCATTCAGTACTTC	CASTLAGGGIQYF
TRBJ2-1	TRBV23-1	TRBD1	-	TGCGCCAGCAGTCGGCCGGGACAGTCCTACAATGAGCAGTTCTTC	CASSRPGQSYNEQFF
TRBJ1-2	TRBV2	TRBD1	many	TGTGCCAGCAGCGTCCGGGACAGGTCTTCTAACTATGGCTACACCTTC	CASSVRDRSSNYGYTF
TRBJ2-5	TRBV12-3/TRBV12-4	-	many	TGTGCCAGCAGTCGGCGGACTACCACCCAAGAGACCCAGTACTTC	CASSRRTTTQETQYF
TRBJ1-1	TRBV18	TRBD1	many	TGTGCCAGCTCACTAGGACAGGGCGGGGACACTGAAGCTTTCTTT	CASSLGQGGDTEAFF
TRBJ2-3	TRBV12-3/TRBV12-4	-	-	TGTGCCAGCAGTCCGTGGGACTTTAGCACAGATACGCAGTATTTT	CASSPWDFSTDTQYF